The table lists the clone carrying this T cell receptor beta chain with many counts. Its antigen is unknown. Germline V gene sequence: CDR1 MRHNA, CDR2 SNTAGT. The V end was cut by 6 bases, the J end by 0 bases, with 8 bases between. This CDR3 spans 13 amino acids. Hyperthyroidism of Graves' type that showed no ophthalmopathy progression within 18 months was stable. The diagnoses drew upon clinical symptoms, serum thyroxine and TRAb, thyroid ultrasound and orbital computed tomography. This record comes from a study of T cells in Graves' hyperthyroidism and ophthalmopathy. Study conclusions and caveats: In the blood, most expanded thyroid clonotypes above 0.001 appeared as well. Ophthalmopathy prediction by the model preceded onset by a median about 6 months.

Authors of the study amplified TCR beta CDR3 regions from RNA transcripts. The HTBI primer set drove a first-round RT-PCR of the TCR CDR3. TCRdb ran MiXCR on the multiplex PCR reads and lists one entry per CDR3 protein. Altogether tens of thousands of distinct CDR3 sequences are present, 45% being singletons, with the ten largest covering about a tenth. Sequencing used blood. This chain links TRBV6-4 with TRBJ1-1; no clear D. This clonotype was obtained from a woman aged 25 to 39 with Graves' hyperthyroidism. This CDR3 is CASSVEVNTEAFF. In DNA, the CDR3 is TGTGCCAGCAGCGTAGAAGTGAACACTGAAGCTTTCTTT.